This TCR beta chain was captured by sequencing in a study of CD8 T cells in ankylosing spondylitis. The germline V gene encodes CDR1 ENHRY and CDR2 SYGVKD. The CDR3 has 11 amino acids. With 8 bases removed from V and 4 bases from J, the gap between germline ends came to 7 bases. TCRdb re-called the 5' RACE reads through MiXCR, storing one row per CDR3 protein. In the table there are about 250,000 distinct CDR3 sequences, more than 9% of which are singletons. The chain has TRBV10-3 and TRBJ2-3; D ambiguous. Sequencing used blood, either unsorted or a sorted T cell fraction (not recorded which). This receptor was taken from a male donor with ankylosing spondylitis or in good health (not recorded which). The CDR3 protein is CAIQSPDTQYF. Here the CDR3 DNA reads TGTGCCATCCAATCCCCAGATACGCAGTATTTT.